This TCR beta chain stems from a study of cytomegalovirus exposure and HLA in healthy donors. Study-wide results and caveats: The authors later linked a missense DCLRE1C variant to TCR beta V- and J-gene trimming. Many donors shared some public TCRs, even though most TCR sequences were rare.

Primers: 60 Vbeta forward and 13 Jbeta reverse. Sequenced by immunoSEQ multiplex PCR; TCRdb stores in-frame clones only, minus some. The sample holds 90,000 to 110,000 clones, about three quarters seen once. V lost 3 bases and J 3 bases, leaving 11 bases between the germline ends. Germline-derived CDR1 and CDR2 are LNHDA and SQIVND (reference sequence). The CDR3 totals 14 residues. A note on this clone: The target antigen is unknown.

This TCR was recovered from a woman aged 40-49 years in good health and CMV-seropositive. The rearrangement uses TRBV19 and TRBJ1-2; D is unresolved. The sample consisted of PBMCs. The CDR3 DNA follows: TGTGCCAGTAGTATTGTGAGGGATCACTATGGCTACACCTTC. Protein product: CASSIVRDHYGYTF.